The T cell receptor beta chain under discussion was sequenced for a study of shared clonotypes between healthy human individuals. Whole-study context: Every donor yielded three CD4 naive, three CD4 memory, two CD8 naive and one CD8 memory plate. Findings and limits, study-wide: Sample collection involved blood only; tissue repertoires are likely different.

Worth noting for this clone: Its antigen is unidentified.

Researchers partitioned CD4+ cells into CD45RA+ naive and CD45RA-negative memory subsets. This CDR3 is built from 15 residues. V gave up 4 bases and J gave up 6 bases, with 17 bases separating them. Germline CDR1 and CDR2: SGHRS and YFSETQ. Around 30,000 T cell genomes, or around 180 ng DNA, went into the sorted-subset replicate PCRs. Measured with immunoSEQ multiplex PCR; TCRdb has only the in-frame clones, and not every one. The repertoire has 2 million to 3 million clones, over 85% of them found once; the top ten carry roughly 0.39%. Sequenced material: naive CD4+ T cells from PBMCs. Subset meaning: CD45RA+ positively selected. The rearrangement links TRBV5-1 to TRBJ1-5; D is ambiguous. The clonotype originates from a man younger than 35 in good health. Some clones in this sample may be carry-over from other donors' samples. CDR3 residues: CASSPGPLSSQPQHF. The DNA of the CDR3 is TGCGCCAGCAGCCCCGGGCCTTTGTCGTCTCAGCCCCAGCATTTT.